The entry below gives a single T cell receptor (beta chain) sequence along with its context. Its antigen is as yet unknown. The V and J ends lost 7 bases and 1 base, in that order; junction bases with no gene match: 2. The germline CDR1 and CDR2 sequences are SQVTM and ANQGSEA. CDR3 size: 13 residues. Using constant-segment primers, 5'RACE produced TCR alpha and TCR beta cDNA libraries carrying sample barcodes and UMIs. TCRdb reprocessed the 5' RACE reads via MiXCR and lists one record per CDR3 protein. This repertoire shows around 250,000 distinct CDR3 sequences, over 8.5% found once; its top ten account for 22%. These data originate in a study of T-cell memory formation after mild COVID-19. Overall study context: Largely, the TCR clusters proved donor specific.

Study findings and constraints: CD4/CD8 balance held among clones contracting day 15 to 85, and later expanders leaned CD4+. Pre-infection memory showed some responding clones, and this suggested that cross-reactive memory joined.

The sequence derives from a man younger than 35 who had mild COVID-19 (a few samples of this study predate the infection). Cell type and time point are not known. This chain uses TRBV29-1 with TRBJ1-4; the match to TRBD1 covers 8 bases. The source material was PBMCs or a T cell subset sorted from them (not recorded which). The CDR3 spells CSGGTGTNEKLFF. The CDR3 DNA reads as TGCAGCGGGGGGACAGGAACTAATGAAAAACTGTTTTTT.